The entry that follows covers one TCR beta chain sequence. Its antigen is currently not known. Base qualities are not provided; no much larger clone lies one nucleotide away. These data come from a study of T cells in Graves' hyperthyroidism and ophthalmopathy (dated 2019 in TCRdb). About the investigation overall: Peripheral blood samples were taken at the time of initial diagnosis, prior to any treatment. TCR V-J signatures able to tell the groups apart were searched for in a discovery cohort of 90 to 100 patients, of whom more than 40 had Graves' ophthalmopathy and more than 55 had stable Graves' hyperthyroidism. An independent validation cohort of 18 to 20 hyperthyroidism patients and 15 or so patients who later progressed to ophthalmopathy tested prospective prediction of ophthalmopathy. For training and testing, the 100 or so patients in the discovery cohort were randomly divided in a 7:3 ratio. In six Graves' hyperthyroidism patients, the study also compared T-cell repertoires from thyroid tissue with T-cell repertoires from blood. After blood sampling, hyperthyroidism patients were treated with methimazole at a starting dose of 30 mg daily, and ophthalmopathy patients were treated with high-dose intravenous methylprednisolone. According to the paper, TCR Vbeta CDR3 sequencing was carried out on 135 peripheral blood samples, which came from under 50 ophthalmopathy, 75 or so hyperthyroidism and roughly 17 progressor patients.

The TCR beta CDR3 regions were amplified from the RNA transcripts. The TCR CDR3 was subjected to a first round of RT-PCR using the HTBI primer set and the Qiagen OneStep RT-PCR kit. Libraries were constructed in a second round of multiplex PCR, after which size selection and purification were carried out. Paired-end sequencing of the libraries was performed with 100 bp reads on an Illumina HiSeq2000. The study's processing was this. SOAPnuke was used to process the raw data, throwing out any read that contained adapters or uncalled bases, had a mean Phred below 15, or lacked an exact constant-primer or identifier match. High-quality paired reads were merged using COPE v1.2.5, and each unique nucleotide sequence was defined as a clonotype. MiTCR v1.1 was used to align the clonotypes against IMGT TRBV, TRBD and TRBJ reference segments. Only V-J combinations with frequency above 0.0001, covering roughly 99% of repertoires, were analysed. The TCS score was defined as the ratio of F50 (clonal expansion) to E x V (chaos), calculated using BLOSUM62-based TCRdist between CDR3 peptides within each V-J. Welch's t-statistics and random forest reduced several hundred V-J features to 10 to 15, which were used in a naive Bayes classifier (R e1071). The public reads were run again by TCRdb, first through fastp at Q25 and then through MiXCR, and only productive beta chains were kept. Each CDR3 protein appears once, grouped with its most common genes and DNA. In this record, the V and J calls reflect TCRdb's handling and not the investigators' own analysis. For this sample there are 600,000 to 750,000 distinct CDR3 sequences; roughly 17% appear just once. The ten largest clones capture around 15% of the sample.

Graves' hyperthyroidism was defined as stable when no progression to ophthalmopathy occurred over 18 months of follow-up. Hyperthyroidism patients were newly diagnosed, had a disease duration of under 2 months, and were aged 18 to 65 years. The study excluded patients with uncontrolled infections, other autoimmune diseases, pregnancy or lactation. Diagnoses were established on the basis of clinical symptoms, serum thyroxine and TRAb, thyroid ultrasound, and orbital computed tomography. PBMCs were isolated from approximately 10 ml of fresh peripheral blood by Ficoll-Paque density gradient centrifugation. Total RNA was extracted using Trizol reagent, and RNA quality was assessed on an Agilent 2100 Bioanalyzer. Paper-wide results and their limitations: Most expanded thyroid clonotypes (frequency above 0.001) were also detected in blood, a finding suggesting that blood repertoires may reflect thyroid immune responses. During validation, the model predicted progression to ophthalmopathy a median of approximately 7 months ahead of onset, with 70.59% sensitivity and 72% to 80% specificity. No statistical method was used to fix the sample size in advance, and group allocation was not hidden from the investigators. A model built on a 13 V-J signature distinguished ophthalmopathy from stable hyperthyroidism, reaching approximately 89% sensitivity and around 81% specificity in cross-validation and 80%/75% in testing.

Sample: blood. This clonotype was obtained from a man in his fifties or sixties with Graves' hyperthyroidism.

Read as DNA, the sequence is TGCAGTGCTAAGACTAGCGGGAGCTGGTCGGACGAGCAGTACTTC. Its protein reads: CSAKTSGSWSDEQYF. The sequence links TRBV20-1 to TRBJ2-7; 12 bases in between match TRBD2. CDR1 is given as DFQATT and CDR2 as SNEGSKA, both from the germline V gene (reference sequence). Spanning cysteine to phenylalanine, the CDR3 consists of 15 amino acids. Just CDR3 DNA is preserved here, 45 bases in frame from base 1. V is pruned by 4 bases and J by 5 bases, leaving 9 bases of the junction without a gene match.